The clone carrying this TCR beta chain was seen repeatedly, ten times or more. A junction end diverges from the germline sequence, so it may reflect a read error. The length of the CDR3 is 14 residues. TCR beta CDR3 region amplification was performed from RNA transcripts. First-round RT-PCR of the TCR CDR3 relied on the HTBI primer set. TCRdb fed the multiplex PCR reads into MiXCR, producing one record per CDR3 protein. The table shows around 610,000 distinct CDR3 sequences, with roughly 14% occurring only once. The data belong to a study of T cells in Graves' hyperthyroidism and ophthalmopathy. The TCR originated in a woman aged 40 to 50 with Graves' ophthalmopathy. This chain uses TRBV12-3 or TRBV12-4 with TRBJ1-1; D gene uncertain. The sequenced sample consisted of blood. The CDR3 spells CVSSFEPAHTEAFF. In DNA, the CDR3 is TGTGTCAGCAGTTTTGAGCCTGCGCACACTGAAGCTTTCTTT.